The entry below describes one TCR beta chain. The data stem from a study of shared clonotypes between healthy human individuals. From germline, CDR1 is SGHNT and CDR2 YYREEE (reference sequence). With V trimmed by 4 bases and J by 9 bases, 7 bases remained unmatched. The CDR3 is made up of 14 amino acids. As defined, naive CD8 cells were CD45RO-negative and positively selected for CCR7, with terminally differentiated effector memory CD45RA+ cells excluded. TCRdb keeps only in-frame clones here, not all; method: immunoSEQ multiplex PCR. The sample lists about 2 million clones; about 95% were seen once.

The sequence derives from a man aged 18 to 29 in good health. The specimen sequenced was naive CD8+ T cells sorted from blood. The chain is built from TRBV5-4 and TRBJ2-1, with 10 bases fitting TRBD2. In DNA form, the CDR3 reads TGTGCCAGCAGCCCCAGCGGGGGGGCCGGTGAGCAGTTCTTC. This encodes CASSPSGGAGEQFF.